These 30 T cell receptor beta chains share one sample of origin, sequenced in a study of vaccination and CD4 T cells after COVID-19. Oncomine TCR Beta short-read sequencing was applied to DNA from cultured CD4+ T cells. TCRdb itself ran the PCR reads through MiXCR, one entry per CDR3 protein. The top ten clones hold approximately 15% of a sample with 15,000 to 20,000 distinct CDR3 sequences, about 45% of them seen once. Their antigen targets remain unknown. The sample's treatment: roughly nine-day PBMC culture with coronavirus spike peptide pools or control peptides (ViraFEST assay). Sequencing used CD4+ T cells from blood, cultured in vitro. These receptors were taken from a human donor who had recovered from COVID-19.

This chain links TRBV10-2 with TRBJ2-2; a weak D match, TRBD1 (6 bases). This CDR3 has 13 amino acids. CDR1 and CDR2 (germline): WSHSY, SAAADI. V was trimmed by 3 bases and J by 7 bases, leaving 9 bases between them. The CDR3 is CASSDPGVGELFF. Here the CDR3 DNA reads TGCGCCAGCAGTGATCCAGGGGTCGGGGAGCTGTTTTTT.

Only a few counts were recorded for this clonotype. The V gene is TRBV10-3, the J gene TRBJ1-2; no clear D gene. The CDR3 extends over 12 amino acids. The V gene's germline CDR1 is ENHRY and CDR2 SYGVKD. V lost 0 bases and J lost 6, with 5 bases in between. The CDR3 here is CAISESQDGYTF. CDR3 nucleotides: TGTGCCATCAGTGAGTCGCAGGATGGCTACACCTTC.

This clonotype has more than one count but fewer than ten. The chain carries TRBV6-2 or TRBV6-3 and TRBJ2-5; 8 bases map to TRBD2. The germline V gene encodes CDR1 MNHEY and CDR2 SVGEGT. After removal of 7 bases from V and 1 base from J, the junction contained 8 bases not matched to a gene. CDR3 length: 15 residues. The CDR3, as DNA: TGTGCCAGCACTAATACCGGGACTAGCCAAGAGACCCAGTACTTC. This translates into CASTNTGTSQETQYF.

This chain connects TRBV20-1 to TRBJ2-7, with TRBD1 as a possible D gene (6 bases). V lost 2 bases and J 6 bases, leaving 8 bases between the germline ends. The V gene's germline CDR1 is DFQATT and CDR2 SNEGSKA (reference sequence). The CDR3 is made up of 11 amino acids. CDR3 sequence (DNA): TGCAGTGCTAGACAGGGGTTCGAGCAGTACTTC. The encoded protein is CSARQGFEQYF.

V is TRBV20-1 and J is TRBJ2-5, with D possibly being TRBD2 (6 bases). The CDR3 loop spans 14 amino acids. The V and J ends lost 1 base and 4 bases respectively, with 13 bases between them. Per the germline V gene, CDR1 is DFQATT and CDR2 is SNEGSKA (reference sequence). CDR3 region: CSARGDLEGETQYF. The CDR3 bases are TGCAGTGCTAGAGGGGACTTAGAGGGAGAGACCCAGTACTTC.

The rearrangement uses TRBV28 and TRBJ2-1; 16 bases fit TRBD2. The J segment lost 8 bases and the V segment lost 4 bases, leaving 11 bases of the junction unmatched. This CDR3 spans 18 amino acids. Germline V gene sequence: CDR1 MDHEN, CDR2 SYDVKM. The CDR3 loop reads CASSYLRGLAGGRHEQFF. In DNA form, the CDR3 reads TGTGCCAGCAGTTATCTAAGGGGACTAGCGGGAGGGCGCCATGAGCAGTTCTTC.

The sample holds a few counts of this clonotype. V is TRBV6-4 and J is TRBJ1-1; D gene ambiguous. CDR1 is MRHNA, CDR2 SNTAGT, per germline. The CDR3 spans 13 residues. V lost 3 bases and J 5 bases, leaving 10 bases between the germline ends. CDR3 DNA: TGTGCCAGCAGTGAGGAAGAGGGAACTGAAGCTTTCTTT. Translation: CASSEEEGTEAFF.

CDR3 DNA sequence: TGTGCCAGCAGAGCCCTCGACAGGTTAAGCAATCAGCCCCAGCATTTT. Its protein is CASRALDRLSNQPQHF. The J gene is TRBJ1-5, the V gene TRBV6-1, with a possible D match to TRBD1 (6 bases). In germline, CDR1 is MNHNS, CDR2 SASEGT. The CDR3 runs 16 residues. The V end was cut by 6 bases, the J end by 1 base, with 16 bases between.

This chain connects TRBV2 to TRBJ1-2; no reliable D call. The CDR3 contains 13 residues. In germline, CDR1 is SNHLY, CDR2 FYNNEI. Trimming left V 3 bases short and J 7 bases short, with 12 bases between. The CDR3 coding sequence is TGTGCCAGCAGTGATATACAAGGTGGTGGCTACACCTTC. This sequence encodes CASSDIQGGGYTF.

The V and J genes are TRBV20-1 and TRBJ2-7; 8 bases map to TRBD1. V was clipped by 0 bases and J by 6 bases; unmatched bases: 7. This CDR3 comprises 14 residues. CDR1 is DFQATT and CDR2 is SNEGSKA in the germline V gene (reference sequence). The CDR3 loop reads CSARDLRTGTEQYF. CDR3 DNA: TGCAGTGCTAGAGATCTTAGGACAGGGACCGAGCAGTACTTC.

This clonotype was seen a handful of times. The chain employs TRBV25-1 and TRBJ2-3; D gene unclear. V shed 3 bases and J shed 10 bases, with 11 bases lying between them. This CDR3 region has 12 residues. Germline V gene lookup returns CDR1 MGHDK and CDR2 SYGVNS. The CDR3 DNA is TGTGCCAGCAGTGAGCTGCGAACTGCGCAGTATTTT. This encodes CASSELRTAQYF.

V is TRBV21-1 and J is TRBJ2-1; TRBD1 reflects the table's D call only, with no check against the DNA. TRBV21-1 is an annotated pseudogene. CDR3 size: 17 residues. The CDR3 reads CASSPPRTRDGYNEQFF. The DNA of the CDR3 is TGTGCCAGCAGCCCCCCGAGGACGAGGGATGGGTACAATGAGCAGTTCTTC.

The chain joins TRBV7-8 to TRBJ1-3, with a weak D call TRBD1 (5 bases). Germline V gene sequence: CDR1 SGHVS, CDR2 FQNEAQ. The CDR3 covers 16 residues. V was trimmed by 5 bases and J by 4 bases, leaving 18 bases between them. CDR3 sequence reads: CASSPLGGITGNTIYF. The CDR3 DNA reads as TGTGCCAGCAGCCCGCTTGGGGGGATAACAGGAAACACCATATATTTT.

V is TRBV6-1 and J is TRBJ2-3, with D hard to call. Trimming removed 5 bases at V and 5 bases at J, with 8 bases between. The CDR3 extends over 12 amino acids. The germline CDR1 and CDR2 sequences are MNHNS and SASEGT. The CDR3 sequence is CASSRPLDTQYF. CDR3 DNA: TGTGCCAGCAGTAGACCTTTAGATACGCAGTATTTT.

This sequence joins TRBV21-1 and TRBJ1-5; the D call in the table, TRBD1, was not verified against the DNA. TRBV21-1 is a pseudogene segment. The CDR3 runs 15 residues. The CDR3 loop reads CASSKGRGGNQPQHF. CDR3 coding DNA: TGTGCCAGCAGCAAGGGGCGCGGGGGCAATCAGCCCCAGCATTTT.

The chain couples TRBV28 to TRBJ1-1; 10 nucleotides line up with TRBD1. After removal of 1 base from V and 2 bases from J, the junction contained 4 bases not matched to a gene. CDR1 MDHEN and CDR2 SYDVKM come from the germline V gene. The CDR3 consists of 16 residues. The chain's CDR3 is CASSLSTGGPNTEAFF. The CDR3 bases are TGTGCCAGCAGTTTATCGACAGGGGGCCCTAACACTGAAGCTTTCTTT.

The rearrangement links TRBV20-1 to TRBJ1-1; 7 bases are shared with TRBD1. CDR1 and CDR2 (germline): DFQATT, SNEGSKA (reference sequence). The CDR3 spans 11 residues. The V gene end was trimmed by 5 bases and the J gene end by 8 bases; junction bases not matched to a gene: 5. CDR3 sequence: CSADRVPEAFF. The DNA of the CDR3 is TGCAGTGCTGACAGGGTCCCCGAAGCTTTCTTT.

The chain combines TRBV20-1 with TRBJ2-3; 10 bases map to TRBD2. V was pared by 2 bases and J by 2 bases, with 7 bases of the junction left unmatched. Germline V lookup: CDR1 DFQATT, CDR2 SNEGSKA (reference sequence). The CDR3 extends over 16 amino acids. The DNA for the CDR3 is TGCAGTGCTAGATCCAGCGGGGGGGAGAACACAGATACGCAGTATTTT. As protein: CSARSSGGENTDTQYF.

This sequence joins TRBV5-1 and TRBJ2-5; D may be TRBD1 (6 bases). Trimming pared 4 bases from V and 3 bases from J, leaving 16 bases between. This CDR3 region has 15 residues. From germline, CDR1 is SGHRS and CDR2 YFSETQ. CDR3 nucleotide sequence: TGCGCCAGCAGCGTAGGGACACAAAGGAAAGAGACCCAGTACTTC. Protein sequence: CASSVGTQRKETQYF.

The CDR3 DNA is TGTGCCAGCAGTGACTCCGGACAGGGAGGCACCGGGGAGCTGTTTTTT. Its protein product is CASSDSGQGGTGELFF. This chain connects TRBV6-4 to TRBJ2-2, with 8 bases matching TRBD1. Trimming removed 0 bases from V and 4 bases from J; junction bases left unmatched: 4. This CDR3 has 16 residues. Germline CDR1 reads MRHNA; CDR2 reads SNTAGT.

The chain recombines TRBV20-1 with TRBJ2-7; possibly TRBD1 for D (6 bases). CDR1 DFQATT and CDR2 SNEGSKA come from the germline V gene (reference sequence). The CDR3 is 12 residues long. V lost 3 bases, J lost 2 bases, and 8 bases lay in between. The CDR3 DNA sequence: TGCAGTGCTAGGAGGGGGACCTACGAGCAGTACTTC. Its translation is CSARRGTYEQYF.

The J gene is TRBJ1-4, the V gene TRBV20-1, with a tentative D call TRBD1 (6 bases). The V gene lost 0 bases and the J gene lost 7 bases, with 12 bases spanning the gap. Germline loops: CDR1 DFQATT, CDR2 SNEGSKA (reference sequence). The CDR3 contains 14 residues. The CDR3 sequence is CSARDMGGGEKLFF. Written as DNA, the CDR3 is TGCAGTGCTAGAGATATGGGGGGCGGTGAAAAACTGTTTTTT.

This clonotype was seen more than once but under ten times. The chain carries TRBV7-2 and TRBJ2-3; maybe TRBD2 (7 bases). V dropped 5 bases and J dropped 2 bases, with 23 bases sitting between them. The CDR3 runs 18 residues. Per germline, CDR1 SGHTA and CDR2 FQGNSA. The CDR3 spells CASSRAGAVLRNTDTQYF. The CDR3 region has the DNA TGTGCCAGCAGCCGCGCGGGGGCCGTCCTCCGGAACACAGATACGCAGTATTTT. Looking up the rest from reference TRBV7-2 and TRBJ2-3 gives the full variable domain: GAGVSQSPSNKVTEKGKDVELRCDPISGHTALYWYRQSLGQGLEFLIYFQGNSAPDKSGLPSDRFSAERTGGSVSTLTIQRTQQEDSAVYLCASSRAGAVLRNTDTQYFGPGTRLTVL.

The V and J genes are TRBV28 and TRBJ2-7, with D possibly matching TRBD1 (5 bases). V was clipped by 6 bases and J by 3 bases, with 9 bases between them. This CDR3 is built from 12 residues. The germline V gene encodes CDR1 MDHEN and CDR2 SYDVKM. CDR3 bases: TGTGCCAGCAGACACGACAGCTACGAGCAGTACTTC. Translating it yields CASRHDSYEQYF.

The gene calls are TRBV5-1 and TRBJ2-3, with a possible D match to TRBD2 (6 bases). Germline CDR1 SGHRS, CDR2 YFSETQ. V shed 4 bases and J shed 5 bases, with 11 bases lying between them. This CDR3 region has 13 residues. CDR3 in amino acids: CASSPRRGDTQYF. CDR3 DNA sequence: TGCGCCAGCAGCCCGCGGCGGGGAGATACGCAGTATTTT.

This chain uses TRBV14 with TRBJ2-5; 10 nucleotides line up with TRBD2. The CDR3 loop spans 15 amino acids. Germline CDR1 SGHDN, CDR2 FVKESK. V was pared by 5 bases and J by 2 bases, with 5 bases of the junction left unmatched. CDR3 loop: CASSILLAGQETQYF. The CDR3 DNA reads TGTGCCAGCAGCATTCTACTAGCGGGGCAAGAGACCCAGTACTTC.

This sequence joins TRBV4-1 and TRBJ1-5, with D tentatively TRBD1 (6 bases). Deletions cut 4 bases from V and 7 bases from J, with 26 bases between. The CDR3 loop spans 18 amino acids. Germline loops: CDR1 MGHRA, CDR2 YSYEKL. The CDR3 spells CASSPSAAYDRWEQPQHF. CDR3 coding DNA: TGCGCCAGCAGCCCCTCAGCGGCCTACGACAGGTGGGAGCAGCCCCAGCATTTT.

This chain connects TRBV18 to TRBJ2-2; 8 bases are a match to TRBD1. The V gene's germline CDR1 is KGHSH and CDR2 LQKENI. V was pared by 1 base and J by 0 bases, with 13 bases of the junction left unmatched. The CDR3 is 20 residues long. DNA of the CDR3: TGTGCCAGCTCACCACAATCCGGGACAGGTACCATCGCGAACACCGGGGAGCTGTTTTTT. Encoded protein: CASSPQSGTGTIANTGELFF.

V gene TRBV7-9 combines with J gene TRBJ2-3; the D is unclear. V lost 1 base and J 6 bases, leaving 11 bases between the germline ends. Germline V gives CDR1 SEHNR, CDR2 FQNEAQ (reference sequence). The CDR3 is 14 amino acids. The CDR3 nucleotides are TGTGCCAGCAGCTTAGGGGGTAGCAGCGATACGCAGTATTTT. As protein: CASSLGGSSDTQYF.

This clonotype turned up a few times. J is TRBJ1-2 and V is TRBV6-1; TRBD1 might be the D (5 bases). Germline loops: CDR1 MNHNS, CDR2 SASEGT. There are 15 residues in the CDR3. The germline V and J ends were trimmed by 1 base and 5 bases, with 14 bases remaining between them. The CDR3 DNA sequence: TGTGCCAGCAGTGAAGAGAATGGGGGACGGTATGGCTACACCTTC. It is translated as CASSEENGGRYGYTF.